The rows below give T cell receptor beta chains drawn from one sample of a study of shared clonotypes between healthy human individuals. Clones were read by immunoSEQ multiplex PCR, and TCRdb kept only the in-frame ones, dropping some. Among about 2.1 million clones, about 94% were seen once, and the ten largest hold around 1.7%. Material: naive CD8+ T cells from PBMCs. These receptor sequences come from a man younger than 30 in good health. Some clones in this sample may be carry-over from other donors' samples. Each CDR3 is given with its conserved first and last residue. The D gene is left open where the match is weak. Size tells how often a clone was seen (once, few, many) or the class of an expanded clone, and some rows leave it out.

CDR3nt: TGTGCCAGCAGCTTAGGTCAGGGCGGGGATACGCAGTATTTT
CDR3aa: CASSLGQGGDTQYF
abundance: NA
d_gene: NA
v_gene: TRBV7-9
j_gene: TRBJ2-3

CDR3nt: TGTGCCAGCAGCCCTGCGGGAGGGGGCGGCGGGATGAACACTGAAGCTTTCTTT
CDR3aa: CASSPAGGGGGMNTEAFF
abundance: NA
d_gene: TRBD1
v_gene: TRBV14
j_gene: TRBJ1-1

CDR3nt: TGTGCCAGCAGTTTGACAGGGGCGAGGGATGGCTACACCTTC
CDR3aa: CASSLTGARDGYTF
abundance: NA
d_gene: TRBD1
v_gene: TRBV27
j_gene: TRBJ1-2

CDR3nt: TGTGCCAGCAGCCCGCGCACGGGACAGGGCCCTGAAGCTTTCTTT
CDR3aa: CASSPRTGQGPEAFF
abundance: once
d_gene: TRBD1
v_gene: TRBV7-9
j_gene: TRBJ1-1

CDR3nt: TGTGCCAGCAGTGAAGAGGGACAGGGCCTCTCCTACGAGCAGTACTTC
CDR3aa: CASSEEGQGLSYEQYF
abundance: NA
d_gene: TRBD1
v_gene: TRBV6-1
j_gene: TRBJ2-7

CDR3nt: TGTGCAATATGGGCGGAGATCACCGGGGAGCTGTTTTTT
CDR3aa: CAIWAEITGELFF
abundance: once
d_gene: NA
v_gene: TRBV6-1
j_gene: TRBJ2-2

CDR3nt: TGCGCCAGCAGCCAAAACGGGTCACCCGAATGGGGCTACACCTTC
CDR3aa: CASSQNGSPEWGYTF
abundance: few
d_gene: NA
v_gene: TRBV4-1
j_gene: TRBJ1-2

CDR3nt: TGCAGTCGGGACACCGAAGGCACCCAGTACTTC
CDR3aa: CSRDTEGTQYF
abundance: NA
d_gene: NA
v_gene: TRBV20-1
j_gene: TRBJ2-5

CDR3nt: TGTGCCAGCCGAGGGGGACTAGCGGGAGTCGATGAGCAGTTCTTC
CDR3aa: CASRGGLAGVDEQFF
abundance: NA
d_gene: TRBD2
v_gene: TRBV28
j_gene: TRBJ2-1

CDR3nt: TGTGCCAGCAGCCCCCCATCCGGGAGACTGTACGAGCAGTACTTC
CDR3aa: CASSPPSGRLYEQYF
abundance: NA
d_gene: NA
v_gene: TRBV9
j_gene: TRBJ2-7

CDR3nt: TGCGCCAGCAGTCGGACAGGGGGCGAGCAGTACTTC
CDR3aa: CASSRTGGEQYF
abundance: NA
d_gene: TRBD1
v_gene: TRBV10-1
j_gene: TRBJ2-7

CDR3nt: TGCGCCAGCAGTCAATCAGCCAGGGCCTCCTACGAGCAGTACTTC
CDR3aa: CASSQSARASYEQYF
abundance: NA
d_gene: NA
v_gene: TRBV23-1
j_gene: TRBJ2-7

CDR3nt: TGCAGCGTTCTCGAGGCGAGTAATCAGCCCCAGCATTTT
CDR3aa: CSVLEASNQPQHF
abundance: NA
d_gene: NA
v_gene: TRBV29-1
j_gene: TRBJ1-5

CDR3nt: TGTGCCAGCAGCGATTGGACAGGGGGCTCTTCCGGCTACACCTTC
CDR3aa: CASSDWTGGSSGYTF
abundance: NA
d_gene: TRBD1
v_gene: TRBV9
j_gene: TRBJ1-2

CDR3nt: TGTGCCAGCAGCTTAAGGCAGAGTAATGAAAAACTGTTTTTT
CDR3aa: CASSLRQSNEKLFF
abundance: NA
d_gene: NA
v_gene: TRBV13
j_gene: TRBJ1-4

CDR3nt: TGTGCCAGCAGGTACGGACTAGCGAGCTCCTACGAGCAGTACTTC
CDR3aa: CASRYGLASSYEQYF
abundance: NA
d_gene: TRBD2
v_gene: TRBV27
j_gene: TRBJ2-7

CDR3nt: TGTGCCAGCAGCGACGGCCCGACCGCTGAATACTATGGCTACACCTTC
CDR3aa: CASSDGPTAEYYGYTF
abundance: once
d_gene: NA
v_gene: TRBV9
j_gene: TRBJ1-2

CDR3nt: TGTGCCAGCAGCCCGACGTCAGGGGGCGCGATCGGGGAGCTGTTTTTT
CDR3aa: CASSPTSGGAIGELFF
abundance: NA
d_gene: TRBD1
v_gene: TRBV7-9
j_gene: TRBJ2-2

CDR3nt: TGTGCCATCAGTGATATAGGCCGAGATACGCAGTATTTT
CDR3aa: CAISDIGRDTQYF
abundance: NA
d_gene: NA
v_gene: TRBV10-3
j_gene: TRBJ2-3

CDR3nt: TGCGCCAGCAGCCAAGATTATATAGCAACTAATGAAAAACTGTTTTTT
CDR3aa: CASSQDYIATNEKLFF
abundance: NA
d_gene: NA
v_gene: TRBV4-3
j_gene: TRBJ1-4